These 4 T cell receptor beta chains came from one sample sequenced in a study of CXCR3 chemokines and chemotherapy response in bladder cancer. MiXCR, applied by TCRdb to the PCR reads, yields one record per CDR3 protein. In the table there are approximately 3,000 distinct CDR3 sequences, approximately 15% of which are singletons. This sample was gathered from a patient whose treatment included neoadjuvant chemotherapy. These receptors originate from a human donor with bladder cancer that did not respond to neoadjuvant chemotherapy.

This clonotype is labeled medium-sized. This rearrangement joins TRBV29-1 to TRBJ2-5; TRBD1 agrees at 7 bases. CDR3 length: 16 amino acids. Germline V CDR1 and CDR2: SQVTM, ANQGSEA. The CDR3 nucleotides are TGCAGTTATGAGGGGGCAGGGGGTTACTTCCAAGAGACCCAGTACTTC. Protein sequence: CSYEGAGGYFQETQYF.

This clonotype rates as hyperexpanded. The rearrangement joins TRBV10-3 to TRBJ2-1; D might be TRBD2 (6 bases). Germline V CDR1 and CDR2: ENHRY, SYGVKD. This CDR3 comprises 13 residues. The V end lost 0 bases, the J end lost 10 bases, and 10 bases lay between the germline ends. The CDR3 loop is CAISESDGGEQFF. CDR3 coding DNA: TGTGCCATCAGTGAGTCGGACGGGGGAGAGCAGTTCTTC.

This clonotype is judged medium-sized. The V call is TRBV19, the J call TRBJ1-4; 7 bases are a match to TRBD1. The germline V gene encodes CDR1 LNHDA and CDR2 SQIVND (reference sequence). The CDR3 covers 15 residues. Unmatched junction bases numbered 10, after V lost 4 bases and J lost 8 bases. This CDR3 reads CASSNTGVPGEKLFF. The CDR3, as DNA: TGTGCCAGTAGTAATACAGGGGTTCCGGGAGAAAAACTGTTTTTT.

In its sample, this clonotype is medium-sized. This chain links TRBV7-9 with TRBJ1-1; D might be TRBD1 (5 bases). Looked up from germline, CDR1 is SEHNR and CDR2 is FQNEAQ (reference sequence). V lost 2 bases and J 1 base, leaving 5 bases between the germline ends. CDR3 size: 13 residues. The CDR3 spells CASSLTGNTEAFF. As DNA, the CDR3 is TGTGCCAGCAGCTTAACAGGGAACACTGAAGCTTTCTTT.